This T cell receptor beta chain was documented in a study of blood T cell repertoires in COVID-19. Overall study context: In each case, the material was cDNA or gDNA derived from T cells, B-cell-depleted T cells, or PBMCs.

This CDR3 has 16 amino acids. Germline V CDR1 and CDR2: SGHKS, YYEKEE (reference sequence). After removal of 4 bases from V and 1 base from J, the junction contained 4 bases not matched to a gene. Authors' processing steps: From reference gene primer amplification, estimates of nucleated cell counts were derived. Sequencing was performed with immunoSEQ multiplex PCR; in TCRdb, only in-frame clones are kept and a portion is missing. The D gene and trimming were derived from the DNA, and the V and J assignments and clone size from that table. This sample has about 140,000 clones; roughly 73% occur once, and the top ten carry roughly 9%. This clone was seen more than once but under ten times.

The clonotype comes from a woman between 50 and 59 years old with active or convalescent COVID-19. Material for sequencing was peripheral blood. The rearrangement joins TRBV5-5 to TRBJ2-3; 12 bases are shared with TRBD2. CDR3 coding DNA: TGTGCCAGCAGCCAGGGACTAGCGGGCCGCACAGATACGCAGTATTTT. It translates to CASSQGLAGRTDTQYF.